This is a list of T cell receptor beta chains from one sample in a study of regulatory T cells in long-lasting Graves disease. TCRdb independently ran MiXCR on the multiplex PCR reads; one entry per CDR3 protein. The repertoire holds around 240,000 distinct CDR3 sequences, with 15% to 20% as singletons. The same data also went into a second study, on T cells in Graves' hyperthyroidism and ophthalmopathy.

The sample was peripheral blood mononuclear cells (PBMCs), taken at new diagnosis, from a patient treated with antithyroid drugs. These receptors came from a woman aged 25-40 years with Graves disease. Both conserved end residues are part of each CDR3. The order of the fields is D gene, J gene, V gene, CDR3 length, clone size, CDR3 protein, CDR3 DNA. The D gene is left open where the match is weak. Some rows have no size entry. The others give once, few or many, or a class for an expanded clone.

d_call: -; j_call: TRBJ1-2; v_call: TRBV20-1; cdr3_length: 12; clone_size: many; cdr3_aa: CSAREGSYGYTF; cdr3_nt: TGCAGTGCTAGGGAAGGGTCCTATGGCTACACCTTC
d_call: -; j_call: TRBJ1-2; v_call: TRBV7-9; cdr3_length: 13; clone_size: many; cdr3_aa: CASSPGFAYGYTF; cdr3_nt: TGTGCCAGCAGCCCAGGGTTCGCCTATGGCTACACCTTC
d_call: -; j_call: TRBJ1-1; v_call: TRBV7-9; cdr3_length: 12; clone_size: many; cdr3_aa: CASSLGSLEAFF; cdr3_nt: TGTGCCAGCAGCTTAGGGAGCCTTGAAGCTTTCTTT
d_call: -; j_call: TRBJ1-2; v_call: TRBV13; cdr3_length: 17; clone_size: many; cdr3_aa: CASSSDRGDILDYGYTF; cdr3_nt: TGTGCCAGCAGCTCGGACAGAGGGGACATTCTAGACTATGGCTACACCTTC
d_call: -; j_call: TRBJ2-7; v_call: TRBV7-3; cdr3_length: 13; clone_size: many; cdr3_aa: CASSPSPGNEQYF; cdr3_nt: TGTGCCAGCAGCCCATCCCCAGGGAACGAGCAGTACTTC
d_call: -; j_call: TRBJ2-5; v_call: TRBV6-1; cdr3_length: 14; clone_size: many; cdr3_aa: CASRGGPTTETQYF; cdr3_nt: TGTGCCAGCAGGGGGGGCCCCACGACGGAGACCCAGTACTTC
d_call: -; j_call: TRBJ2-1; v_call: TRBV7-9; cdr3_length: 11; clone_size: -; cdr3_aa: CASSLAGEQFF; cdr3_nt: TGTGCCAGCAGCTTGGCGGGTGAGCAGTTCTTC
d_call: TRBD1; j_call: TRBJ1-6; v_call: TRBV20-1; cdr3_length: 15; clone_size: many; cdr3_aa: CSARVRGPPNSPLHF; cdr3_nt: TGCAGTGCTAGAGTTAGGGGGCCTCCCAATTCACCCCTCCACTTT
d_call: -; j_call: TRBJ1-4; v_call: TRBV6-1; cdr3_length: 15; clone_size: -; cdr3_aa: CASSGLKVGTEKLFF; cdr3_nt: TGTGCCAGCAGTGGGCTCAAGGTCGGGACTGAAAAACTGTTTTTT
d_call: TRBD1; j_call: TRBJ2-2; v_call: TRBV5-1; cdr3_length: 15; clone_size: many; cdr3_aa: CASCRDRGYTGELFF; cdr3_nt: TGCGCCAGTTGCCGGGACAGAGGATACACCGGGGAGCTGTTTTTT
d_call: TRBD2; j_call: TRBJ2-6; v_call: TRBV28; cdr3_length: 17; clone_size: many; cdr3_aa: CASRATGGSRGANVLTF; cdr3_nt: TGTGCCAGCAGGGCTACGGGGGGGAGTCGTGGGGCCAACGTCCTGACTTTC
d_call: TRBD2; j_call: TRBJ2-4; v_call: TRBV7-8; cdr3_length: 17; clone_size: -; cdr3_aa: CASSLGTSGLAKNIQYF; cdr3_nt: TGTGCCAGCAGCCTGGGGACTAGCGGACTAGCCAAAAACATTCAGTACTTC
d_call: -; j_call: TRBJ2-1; v_call: TRBV19; cdr3_length: 16; clone_size: -; cdr3_aa: CASSPENWPTSNEQFF; cdr3_nt: TGTGCCAGTAGCCCAGAGAACTGGCCGACTAGCAATGAGCAGTTCTTC
d_call: -; j_call: TRBJ1-6; v_call: TRBV6-1; cdr3_length: 15; clone_size: many; cdr3_aa: CASRPELAYNSPLHF; cdr3_nt: TGTGCCAGCAGACCAGAACTTGCCTATAATTCACCCCTCCACTTT
d_call: -; j_call: TRBJ2-4; v_call: TRBV11-2; cdr3_length: 13; clone_size: -; cdr3_aa: CASSLDRGAFQYF; cdr3_nt: TGTGCCAGCAGCTTAGATAGGGGGGCTTTTCAGTACTTC
d_call: TRBD1; j_call: TRBJ2-1; v_call: TRBV7-9; cdr3_length: 15; clone_size: many; cdr3_aa: CASRGGDRALDEQFF; cdr3_nt: TGTGCCAGCAGGGGCGGGGACAGGGCGCTAGATGAGCAGTTCTTC
d_call: -; j_call: TRBJ1-1; v_call: TRBV27; cdr3_length: 14; clone_size: few; cdr3_aa: CASSFRGVDTEAFF; cdr3_nt: TGTGCCAGCAGTTTTCGGGGGGTAGACACTGAAGCTTTCTTT
d_call: -; j_call: TRBJ2-7; v_call: TRBV7-8; cdr3_length: 15; clone_size: many; cdr3_aa: CASSSRRPNSDEQYF; cdr3_nt: TGTGCCAGCAGCTCGCGGAGGCCGAATAGCGACGAGCAGTACTTC
d_call: -; j_call: TRBJ1-5; v_call: TRBV12-5; cdr3_length: 14; clone_size: many; cdr3_aa: CASGPPVSNQPQHF; cdr3_nt: TGTGCTAGTGGCCCCCCAGTTAGCAATCAGCCCCAGCATTTT
d_call: -; j_call: TRBJ1-4; v_call: TRBV3-1; cdr3_length: 15; clone_size: many; cdr3_aa: CASSQANRVVQKLFF; cdr3_nt: TGTGCCAGCAGCCAAGCGAACAGGGTAGTACAAAAACTGTTTTTT
d_call: -; j_call: TRBJ1-6; v_call: TRBV27; cdr3_length: 15; clone_size: -; cdr3_aa: CASRSQGSWNSPLHF; cdr3_nt: TGTGCCAGCAGGTCGCAGGGGTCGTGGAATTCACCCCTCCACTTT
d_call: -; j_call: TRBJ1-1; v_call: TRBV25-1; cdr3_length: 13; clone_size: -; cdr3_aa: CASRGVTNTEAFF; cdr3_nt: TGTGCCAGCAGGGGTGTGACCAACACTGAAGCTTTCTTT
d_call: TRBD1; j_call: TRBJ1-6; v_call: TRBV6-1; cdr3_length: 15; clone_size: many; cdr3_aa: CASRPDRAYNSPLHF; cdr3_nt: TGTGCCAGCAGACCGGACAGGGCCTATAATTCACCCCTCCACTTT
d_call: -; j_call: TRBJ1-2; v_call: TRBV5-1; cdr3_length: 13; clone_size: many; cdr3_aa: CASRTLTNYGYTF; cdr3_nt: TGCGCCAGCCGGACCTTAACTAACTATGGCTACACCTTC
d_call: -; j_call: TRBJ2-7; v_call: TRBV3-1; cdr3_length: 15; clone_size: many; cdr3_aa: CASGIVQVYSYEQYF; cdr3_nt: TGTGCCAGCGGGATCGTACAGGTTTACTCCTACGAGCAGTACTTC
d_call: -; j_call: TRBJ2-7; v_call: TRBV19; cdr3_length: 15; clone_size: many; cdr3_aa: CASSPIGARSHEQYF; cdr3_nt: TGTGCCAGTAGTCCCATCGGAGCCCGAAGTCACGAGCAGTACTTC
d_call: -; j_call: TRBJ1-2; v_call: TRBV27; cdr3_length: 14; clone_size: many; cdr3_aa: CASRPTGTAYGYTF; cdr3_nt: TGTGCCAGCAGGCCTACCGGGACTGCTTATGGCTACACCTTC
d_call: TRBD2; j_call: TRBJ2-5; v_call: TRBV7-8; cdr3_length: 17; clone_size: few; cdr3_aa: CASGSKPTSGRTETQYF; cdr3_nt: TGTGCCAGCGGCTCTAAGCCCACTAGCGGGAGGACCGAGACCCAGTACTTC
d_call: TRBD1; j_call: TRBJ1-5; v_call: TRBV6-1; cdr3_length: 14; clone_size: medium-sized; cdr3_aa: CASTGTASNQPQHF; cdr3_nt: TGTGCCAGTACCGGGACAGCTAGCAATCAGCCCCAGCATTTT
d_call: TRBD1; j_call: TRBJ2-7; v_call: TRBV6-4; cdr3_length: 12; clone_size: many; cdr3_aa: CASSIQGDEQYF; cdr3_nt: TGTGCCAGCAGTATACAGGGGGACGAGCAGTACTTC
d_call: -; j_call: TRBJ1-1; v_call: TRBV6-1; cdr3_length: 13; clone_size: many; cdr3_aa: CASIWAPNTEAFF; cdr3_nt: TGTGCCAGCATATGGGCCCCGAACACTGAAGCTTTCTTT
d_call: -; j_call: TRBJ1-1; v_call: TRBV20-1; cdr3_length: 13; clone_size: many; cdr3_aa: CSAHIPQGTEAFF; cdr3_nt: TGCAGTGCCCACATACCTCAGGGCACTGAAGCTTTCTTT